The 10 T cell receptor beta chains listed next were all sequenced from one sample in a study of beta chain features in type 1 diabetes. General study results and limits: Shortening of TCRB CDR3s, moderate but significant, appeared in all four CD4+ subsets of Type 1 diabetes patients.

The authors reverse transcribed all of the isolated RNA, so sequencing captured expressed TCRB transcripts. Sequencing was performed with immunoSEQ multiplex PCR; in TCRdb, only in-frame clones are kept and a portion is missing. The data contain under 850,000 clones, roughly 13% of them singletons. These TCRs are of unknown antigen specificity. The sequencing sample was made of naive CD4+ T cells from blood. The receptors stem from a young man with type 1 diabetes.

The V gene is TRBV30, the J gene TRBJ2-5; D perhaps matches TRBD2 (6 bases). The CDR3 is 17 amino acids. The germline V gene encodes CDR1 GTSNPN and CDR2 SVGIG (reference sequence). V was trimmed by 3 bases and J by 5 bases, leaving 25 bases between them. This CDR3 reads CAWSLGSTSRSRETQYF. CDR3 DNA: TGTGCCTGGAGCCTGGGATCGACTAGTAGGAGTAGGGAGACCCAGTACTTC. Drawing the rest from reference TRBV30 and TRBJ2-5, the complete variable domain is SQTIHQWPATLVQPVGSPLSLECTVEGTSNPNLYWYRQAAGRGLQLLFYSVGIGQISSEVPQNLSASRPQDRQFILSSKKLLLSDSGFYLCAWSLGSTSRSRETQYFGPGTRLLVL.

This clone turned up a few times. The J gene is TRBJ1-3, the V gene TRBV5-4; D is perhaps TRBD1 (6 bases). This CDR3 spans 16 amino acids. Trimming shortened V by 2 bases and J by 0 bases, and 12 bases separated the two germline ends. Per the germline V gene, CDR1 is SGHNT and CDR2 is YYREEE (reference sequence). CDR3 coding DNA: TGTGCCAGCAGCTTCCTCGGGACACACTCTGGAAACACCATATATTTT. It specifies CASSFLGTHSGNTIYF.

This clone was observed a few times. The chain recombines TRBV7-8 with TRBJ2-1, with a possible D match to TRBD1 (6 bases). Germline lookup yields CDR1 SGHVS and CDR2 FQNEAQ. The CDR3 is made up of 12 amino acids. The V gene lost 0 bases and the J gene lost 15 bases, with 12 bases spanning the gap. The CDR3 is CASSLASSRGFF. The CDR3 DNA reads as TGTGCCAGCAGCTTAGCGTCGTCCAGGGGGTTCTTC.

The CDR3 bases are TGTGCCTGGGGCGACGGGACAGGGGGCTTATACGAGCAGTACTTC. This codes for CAWGDGTGGLYEQYF. This chain joins TRBV30 and TRBJ2-7, with TRBD1 identical over 12 bases. Germline CDR1 GTSNPN, CDR2 SVGIG (reference sequence). The trim removed 5 bases at V and 4 bases at J, leaving 9 bases unmatched. The CDR3 runs to 15 residues.

The chain links TRBV18 to TRBJ1-1, with D perhaps TRBD1 (6 bases). Trimming removed 3 bases at V and 5 bases at J, with 16 bases between. This CDR3 is built from 15 residues. Germline CDR1 is KGHSH and CDR2 is LQKENI. For the CDR3, the DNA is TGTGCCAGCTCACCCCCGGGACACGAGGGGACTGAAGCTTTCTTT. Translated, it gives CASSPPGHEGTEAFF.

This clone came up a few times. V gene TRBV7-9 combines with J gene TRBJ1-1, with D unclear. Germline CDR1 reads SEHNR; CDR2 reads FQNEAQ (reference sequence). V gave up 3 bases and J gave up 2 bases, with 10 bases separating them. CDR3 length equals 14 residues. CDR3 amino acids: CASSLGSANTEAFF. The CDR3 DNA reads TGTGCCAGCAGCTTGGGTAGCGCAAACACTGAAGCTTTCTTT.

The chain employs TRBV6-5 and TRBJ1-6; D gene uncertain. This CDR3 region has 15 residues. CDR1 is MNHEY, CDR2 SVGAGI, per germline. V was clipped by 0 bases and J by 10 bases, with 13 bases between them. The CDR3 region is CASSYSSGPPSPLHF. The CDR3 DNA reads TGTGCCAGCAGTTACTCGAGTGGCCCTCCATCACCCCTCCACTTT.

In its sample, this clone was seen a few times. This chain uses TRBV10-1 with TRBJ2-5; D is possibly TRBD1 (6 bases). Germline CDR1 reads WNHNN; CDR2 reads SYGVQD (reference sequence). This CDR3 is built from 13 residues. Deletions cut 9 bases from V and 1 base from J, with 12 bases between. The CDR3 loop reads CASSGQVQETQYF. Written as DNA, the CDR3 is TGCGCCAGTTCGGGACAAGTCCAAGAGACCCAGTACTTC.

The gene calls are TRBV18 and TRBJ2-5, with 7 bases lining up with TRBD1. V was clipped by 6 bases and J by 2 bases; unmatched bases: 6. Germline V lookup: CDR1 KGHSH, CDR2 LQKENI. There are 14 residues in the CDR3. Here the CDR3 DNA reads TGTGCCAGCTCTCAAGGACAGGCTCAAGAGACCCAGTACTTC. Translating gives CASSQGQAQETQYF.

This clone was detected a few times. The rearrangement uses TRBV5-1 and TRBJ2-5, with TRBD1 as a possible D gene (5 bases). The CDR3 runs to 12 residues. The germline gives CDR1 SGHRS, CDR2 YFSETQ. The V and J ends lost 4 bases and 2 bases respectively, with 6 bases between them. CDR3 in amino acids: CASSKGQETQYF. The DNA of the CDR3 is TGCGCCAGCAGCAAGGGGCAAGAGACCCAGTACTTC.